This T cell receptor (beta chain) was sequenced in a study of T cells in Graves' hyperthyroidism and ophthalmopathy. Study background: Peripheral blood draws took place at initial diagnosis, ahead of any treatment.

RNA transcripts served as the template for amplifying TCR beta CDR3 regions. When the TCR CDR3 underwent first-round RT-PCR, the HTBI primer set was used. MiXCR, run by TCRdb on the multiplex PCR reads, gives a single entry per CDR3 protein. The top ten clones hold 16% of a sample with over 700,000 distinct CDR3 sequences, over 15% of them seen once. The CDR3 runs 13 residues. The V and J ends lost 3 bases and 3 bases respectively, with 6 bases between them. CDR1 and CDR2 from the germline V gene are SGHVS and FQNEAQ. The study enrolled patients aged 18 to 65 with newly diagnosed hyperthyroidism of under 2 months' duration. A patient was excluded if there was uncontrolled infection, other autoimmune disease, pregnancy or lactation. For the diagnoses, clinical symptoms, serum thyroxine and TRAb, thyroid ultrasound and orbital computed tomography were used.

The source material was blood. The origin of this receptor is a woman aged 45-65 years with Graves' hyperthyroidism that later progressed to Graves' ophthalmopathy. The chain combines TRBV7-8 with TRBJ2-1; D is possibly TRBD2 (5 bases). In nucleotides, the CDR3 is TGTGCCAGCAGCTTCGAGGGCTACAATGAGCAGTTCTTC. It encodes CASSFEGYNEQFF.